This T cell receptor (beta chain) was profiled in a study of CD8 T cells in ankylosing spondylitis. As to this clonotype: Its specificity is not known.

TCRdb re-called the 5' RACE reads with MiXCR, one entry per CDR3 protein. The sample comprises around 430,000 distinct CDR3 sequences, about 15% of which are singletons, and approximately 0.93% rests with the top ten. The study, taken as a whole, reports: In ankylosing spondylitis blood, a motif of roughly 8 highly homologous TCR beta variants appeared characteristic. Earlier authors reported some of these motif variants in reactive arthritis synovial fluid and blood. The authors found the disease-linked clones to be CD8+ and relatively rare in peripheral blood. Disease-associated clones were reportedly significantly overrepresented in matched ankylosing spondylitis synovial fluid.

This clonotype originated in a male donor with ankylosing spondylitis. The material sequenced was blood, either unsorted or a sorted T cell fraction (not recorded which).

The CDR3 coding sequence is TGCAGTGCTAGGCAGACTCCCTCCTACGAGCAGTACTTC. It yields the protein CSARQTPSYEQYF. V gene TRBV20-1 combines with J gene TRBJ2-7; no clear D gene. V lost 3 bases to trimming and J lost 0 bases, with 9 bases between them. CDR3 size: 13 residues. The germline CDR1 and CDR2 sequences are DFQATT and SNEGSKA (reference sequence).